Listed below are T cell receptor beta chains from one sample, sequenced in a study of T cell changes during pregnancy in multiple sclerosis. TCRdb's table, derived via immunoSEQ multiplex PCR, lists solely in-frame clones and lacks some. The sample lists tens of thousands of clones; over 85% were seen once. The sample in question was peripheral blood, obtained in the third trimester of pregnancy. These TCRs come from a female donor in good health, enrolled as a control in a pregnancy study. Both conserved end residues are part of each CDR3. The order of the fields is D gene, clone size, J gene, V gene, CDR3 DNA, CDR3 protein. A D gene is named only where the DNA matches it firmly. Expanded clones get a size class; other rows say once, few or many, or leave the size out.

>TRBD2|.|TRBJ2-2|TRBV5-1
TGCGCCAGCAGCTCTTCTTGGACTAGCGGGAAGACCGGGGAGCTGTTTTTT
CASSSSWTSGKTGELFF
>TRBD1|few|TRBJ1-4|TRBV27
TGTGCCAGCAGTTCGACAGGGAGAAGGACTAATGAAAAACTGTTTTTT
CASSSTGRRTNEKLFF
>TRBD1|.|TRBJ1-1|TRBV19
TGTGCCAGTAGTAGGCCGGGACAGGGCTCTGAAGCTTTCTTT
CASSRPGQGSEAFF
>.|.|TRBJ1-1|TRBV4-1
TGCGCCAGCAGCCAAGTTAATTTGGTCGACATGAACACTGAAGCTTTCTTT
CASSQVNLVDMNTEAFF
>TRBD1|.|TRBJ1-1|TRBV9
TGTGCCAGCAGCCTCGGGGACAGGGGGCGGACTGAAGCTTTCTTT
CASSLGDRGRTEAFF
>.|.|TRBJ1-2|TRBV19
TGTGCCAGCCATGGACTCTTAAACTATGGCTACACCTTC
CASHGLLNYGYTF
>TRBD2|.|TRBJ2-5|TRBV7-7
TGTGCCAGCAGCCCTCTCGTGGGGGGGGTGGGGACCCAGTACTTC
CASSPLVGGVGTQYF
>.|.|TRBJ1-2|TRBV5-4
TGTGCCAGCAGCTTAGGTCCCCCGGGGGGCTATGGCTACACCTTC
CASSLGPPGGYGYTF
>TRBD2|.|TRBJ2-1|TRBV11-3
TGTGCCAGCAGCTCCCATAGCGGGAGCTCGAATGAGCAGTTCTTC
CASSSHSGSSNEQFF
>TRBD1|.|TRBJ1-4|TRBV10-3
TGTGCCATCAGTGATCCGGGACAGGCTAATGAAAAACTGTTTTTT
CAISDPGQANEKLFF
>TRBD1|.|TRBJ1-5|TRBV7-8
TGTGCCAGCAGGTCAGGACAGGGGGCCGGTCAGCCCCAGCATTTT
CASRSGQGAGQPQHF
>TRBD2|.|TRBJ2-3|TRBV15
TGTGCCACCAGCAAAAGGCGGGGGGGCAGAGATACGCAGTATTTT
CATSKRRGGRDTQYF
>.|once|TRBJ1-2|TRBV29-1
TGCAGCGTTGGGGGGGGTGGCTACACCTTC
CSVGGGGYTF
>.|once|TRBJ2-5|TRBV9
TGTGCCAGCAACCAAGTAGCGGAGGGGACAGAGACCCAGTACTTC
CASNQVAEGTETQYF
>.|.|TRBJ1-6|TRBV30
TGTGCCTGGAGTGGCGGCGGGGGAATTAATTCACCCCTCCACTTT
CAWSGGGGINSPLHF
>TRBD2|.|TRBJ2-6|TRBV2
TGTGCCAGCAGTGAAGTAGCGGGGGGGCGATTGGGTGTTCCTGGGGCCAACGTCCTGACTTTC
CASSEVAGGRLGVPGANVLTF
>TRBD1|.|TRBJ1-6|TRBV28
TGTGCCAGCAGTTTTCCAGGGGGCGGCTCACCCCTCCACTTT
CASSFPGGGSPLHF
>.|.|TRBJ2-4|TRBV5-4
TGTGCCAGCAGCTTGGTCGGTGCGGCGAAAAACATTCAGTACTTC
CASSLVGAAKNIQYF
>TRBD1|.|TRBJ2-2|TRBV10-1
TGCGCCAGCCGTATCCCGGGACAGGGTACCGGGGAGCTGTTTTTT
CASRIPGQGTGELFF
>.|once|TRBJ2-3|TRBV11-3
TGTGCCAGCAGCCCAGGGTCAGATACGCAGTATTTT
CASSPGSDTQYF
>TRBD2|.|TRBJ2-3|TRBV19
TGTGCCAGTAGAGCTGGGACTAGCGGGGGGGGAGATACGCAGTATTTT
CASRAGTSGGGDTQYF